The sequence of this T cell receptor beta chain was determined in a study of cytomegalovirus exposure and HLA in healthy donors. Study overall: Out of around 360 genotyped donors, about 80% belonged to the Caucasian-associated ancestry cluster. Study-level findings and limits: From TCR beta sequences, most subjects' HLA-A and HLA-B alleles were reportedly predicted accurately. Being indistinguishable, some V segments were excluded, TRBV6-2 and TRBV6-3 among them. Investigators reported more than 150 TCR beta chains as tied to cytomegalovirus.

Deletions cut 3 bases from V and 6 bases from J, with 17 bases between. Germline CDR1 GTSNPN, CDR2 SVGIG (reference sequence). The CDR3 runs 14 residues. Remarks on this clone: Its antigen is unidentified.

The PCR made use of 60 Vbeta and 13 Jbeta primers. Profiled with immunoSEQ multiplex PCR; TCRdb holds only in-frame clones, not every one. This sample yields about 52,000 clones, of which roughly 72% are seen a single time; around a tenth belongs to the top ten. The chain links TRBV30 to TRBJ1-1; D is unclear. The sequence was obtained from a woman aged 50 to 60 in good health and CMV-seronegative. Sequencing input: PBMCs. The CDR3 DNA reads as TGTGCCTGGAGGGGCCGCGTCGAAAACGCTGAAGCTTTCTTT. Translating gives CAWRGRVENAEAFF.